These 7 T cell receptor beta chains were all obtained from the same sample, sequenced in a study of CD8+ T cells in alopecia areata. cDNA serving as the sequencing template came from extracted, reverse transcribed RNA. Sequenced by immunoSEQ multiplex PCR; TCRdb stores in-frame clones only, minus some. The repertoire includes some 120,000 clones, 45% to 65% of them detected once, and 4.5% sits in the top ten. The sample here was CD4+ T cells sorted from blood, taken at week 0. All receptors derive from a human donor with alopecia areata.

This clone showed up just once. The chain combines TRBV18 with TRBJ1-1; D unresolved. The V gene lost 3 bases and the J gene lost 6 bases, with 8 bases spanning the gap. Per the germline V gene, CDR1 is KGHSH and CDR2 is LQKENI. The CDR3 extends over 12 amino acids. CDR3 residues: CASSPEGPEAFF. The CDR3 nucleotides are TGTGCCAGCTCACCTGAGGGCCCTGAAGCTTTCTTT.

The chain carries TRBV5-6 and TRBJ1-2; 8 bases are shared with TRBD1. With V trimmed by 4 bases and J by 6 bases, 2 bases remained unmatched. The CDR3 sequence is 12 residues long. Germline loops: CDR1 SGHDT, CDR2 YYEEEE. The CDR3 nucleotides read TGTGCCAGCAGCGCGACAGGGGATGGCTACACCTTC. The encoded protein is CASSATGDGYTF.

In this sample, this clone turned up a few times. The V gene is TRBV7-9, the J gene TRBJ1-4; D might be TRBD1 (5 bases). CDR3 size: 15 residues. Germline V gene lookup returns CDR1 SEHNR and CDR2 FQNEAQ (reference sequence). The V and J ends lost 0 bases and 8 bases respectively, with 13 bases between them. In DNA form, the CDR3 reads TGTGCCAGCAGCTTAGCGTCAGGTTGGGACGAAAAACTGTTTTTT. It specifies CASSLASGWDEKLFF.

The chain recombines TRBV27 with TRBJ2-3; D is ambiguous. CDR1 is MNHEY, CDR2 SMNVEV, per germline (reference sequence). This CDR3 has 13 amino acids. Trimming took 0 bases from V and 8 from J, leaving 9 bases between them. The CDR3 protein is CASSLSERATQYF. The CDR3 DNA is TGTGCCAGCAGTTTATCGGAACGGGCTACGCAGTATTTT.

This clone was detected only once. The rearrangement uses TRBV19 and TRBJ1-2; D is uncertain. The CDR3 consists of 14 residues. Germline-derived CDR1 and CDR2 are LNHDA and SQIVND (reference sequence). Trimming removed 6 bases at V and 0 bases at J, with 11 bases between. The CDR3 sequence is CASSLANTNYGYTF. CDR3 nucleotides: TGTGCCAGTAGCCTCGCCAACACTAACTATGGCTACACCTTC. The complete variable domain, with remaining parts taken from reference TRBV19 and TRBJ1-2, reads DGGITQSPKYLFRKEGQNVTLSCEQNLNHDAMYWYRQDPGQGLRLIYYSQIVNDFQKGDIAEGYSVSREKKESFPLTVTSAQKNPTAFYLCASSLANTNYGYTFGSGTRLTVV.

V gene TRBV11-2 combines with J gene TRBJ2-5; 9 bases align to TRBD1. CDR1 and CDR2 (germline): SGHAT, FQNNGV. Trimming cost V 5 bases and J 3 bases; bases outside gene matches: 7. The CDR3 contains 15 residues. The CDR3 nucleotides are TGTGCCAGCAGCCCCCGACAGGGGGGAGAAGAGACCCAGTACTTC. Residues: CASSPRQGGEETQYF. Based on the CDR3 plus reference TRBV11-2 and TRBJ2-5, the full variable domain is EAGVAQSPRYKIIEKRQSVAFWCNPISGHATLYWYQQILGQGPKLLIQFQNNGVVDDSQLPKDRFSAERLKGVDSTLKIQPAKLEDSAVYLCASSPRQGGEETQYFGPGTRLLVL.

This chain joins TRBV5-1 and TRBJ2-3, with TRBD1 matching over 8 bases. The CDR3 runs 16 residues. Germline CDR1 and CDR2: SGHRS and YFSETQ. V dropped 0 bases and J dropped 4; count of bases not matched to a gene: 7. The CDR3 bases are TGCGCCAGCAGCTTGGTTGCGACAGGGGCAGCAGATACGCAGTATTTT. Its translation is CASSLVATGAADTQYF.